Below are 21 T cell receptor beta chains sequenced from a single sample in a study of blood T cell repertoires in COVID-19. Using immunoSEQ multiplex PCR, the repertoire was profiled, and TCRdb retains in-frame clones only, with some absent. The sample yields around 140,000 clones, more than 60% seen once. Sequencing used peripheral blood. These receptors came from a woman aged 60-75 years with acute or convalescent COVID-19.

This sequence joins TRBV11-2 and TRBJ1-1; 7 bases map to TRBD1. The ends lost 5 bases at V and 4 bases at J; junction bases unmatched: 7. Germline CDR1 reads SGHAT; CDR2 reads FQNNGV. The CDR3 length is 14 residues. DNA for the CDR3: TGTGCCAGCAGCGAAAGGACAGGAGTCACTGAAGCTTTCTTT. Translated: CASSERTGVTEAFF.

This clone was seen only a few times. The CDR3 sequence: CASSFRELTF. In nucleotides, the CDR3 is TGTGCCAGCAGTTTCCGGGAGCTGACCTTC. The chain recombines TRBV28 with TRBJ1-2; D gene ambiguous. The V gene's germline CDR1 is MDHEN and CDR2 SYDVKM. This CDR3 contains 10 residues. V lost 3 bases and J 14 bases, leaving 10 bases between the germline ends.

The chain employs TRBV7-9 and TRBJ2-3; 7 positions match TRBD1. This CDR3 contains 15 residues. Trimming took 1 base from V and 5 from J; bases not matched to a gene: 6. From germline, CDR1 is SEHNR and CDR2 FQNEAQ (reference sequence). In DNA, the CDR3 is TGTGCCAGCAGCTTAGAACAGGGGAAAAGAGATACGCAGTATTTT. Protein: CASSLEQGKRDTQYF.

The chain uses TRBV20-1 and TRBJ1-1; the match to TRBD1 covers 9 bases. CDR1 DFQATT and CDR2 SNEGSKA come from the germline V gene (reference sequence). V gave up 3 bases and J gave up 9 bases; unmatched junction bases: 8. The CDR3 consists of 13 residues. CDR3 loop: CSASLWDREQAFF. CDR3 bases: TGCAGTGCTAGTTTATGGGACAGGGAACAAGCTTTCTTT.

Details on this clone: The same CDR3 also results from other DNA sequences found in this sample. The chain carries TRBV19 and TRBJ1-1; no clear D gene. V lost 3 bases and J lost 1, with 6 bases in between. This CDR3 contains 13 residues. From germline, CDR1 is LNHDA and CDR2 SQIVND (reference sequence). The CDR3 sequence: CASSITRNTEAFF. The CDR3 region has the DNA TGTGCCAGTAGTATTACGAGGAACACTGAAGCTTTCTTT.

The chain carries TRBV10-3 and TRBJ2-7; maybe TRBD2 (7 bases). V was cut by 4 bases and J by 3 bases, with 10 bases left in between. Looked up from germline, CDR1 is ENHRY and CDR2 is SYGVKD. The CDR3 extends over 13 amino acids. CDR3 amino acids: CAISVGGDYEQYF. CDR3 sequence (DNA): TGTGCCATCAGTGTAGGGGGGGACTACGAGCAGTACTTC.

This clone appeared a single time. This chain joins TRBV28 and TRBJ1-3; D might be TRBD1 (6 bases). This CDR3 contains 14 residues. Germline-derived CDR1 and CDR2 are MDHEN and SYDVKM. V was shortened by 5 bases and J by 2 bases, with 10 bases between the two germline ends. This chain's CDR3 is CASSRGGPGNTIYF. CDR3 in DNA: TGTGCCAGCAGTCGGGGGGGCCCTGGAAACACCATATATTTT. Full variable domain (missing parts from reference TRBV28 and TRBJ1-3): DVKVTQSSRYLVKRTGEKVFLECVQDMDHENMFWYRQDPGLGLRLIYFSYDVKMKEKGDIPEGYSVSREKKERFSLILESASTNQTSMYLCASSRGGPGNTIYFGEGSWLTVV.

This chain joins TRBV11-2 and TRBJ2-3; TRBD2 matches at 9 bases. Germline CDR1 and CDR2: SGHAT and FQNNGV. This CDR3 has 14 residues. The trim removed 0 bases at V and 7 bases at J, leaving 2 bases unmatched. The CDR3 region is CASSLDPSGNTQYF. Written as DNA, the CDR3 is TGTGCCAGCAGCTTAGATCCTAGCGGGAATACGCAGTATTTT. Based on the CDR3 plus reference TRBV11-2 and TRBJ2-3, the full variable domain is EAGVAQSPRYKIIEKRQSVAFWCNPISGHATLYWYQQILGQGPKLLIQFQNNGVVDDSQLPKDRFSAERLKGVDSTLKIQPAKLEDSAVYLCASSLDPSGNTQYFGPGTRLTVL.

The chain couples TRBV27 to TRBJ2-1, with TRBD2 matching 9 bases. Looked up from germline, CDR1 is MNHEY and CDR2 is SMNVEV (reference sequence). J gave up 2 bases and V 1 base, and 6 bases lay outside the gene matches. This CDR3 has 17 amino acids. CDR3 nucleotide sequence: TGTGCCAGCAGTTTATTAGCGGGAGTAGGCCCCTACAATGAGCAGTTCTTC. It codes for CASSLLAGVGPYNEQFF.

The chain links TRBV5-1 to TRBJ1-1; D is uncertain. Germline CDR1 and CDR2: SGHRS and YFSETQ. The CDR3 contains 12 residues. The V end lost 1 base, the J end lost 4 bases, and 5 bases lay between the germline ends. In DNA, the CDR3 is TGCGCCAGCAGCTTGCGGGGCACTGAAGCTTTCTTT. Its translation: CASSLRGTEAFF.

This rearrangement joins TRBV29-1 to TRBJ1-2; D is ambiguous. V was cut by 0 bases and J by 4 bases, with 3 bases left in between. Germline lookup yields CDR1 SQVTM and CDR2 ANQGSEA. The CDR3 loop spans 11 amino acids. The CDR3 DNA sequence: TGCAGCGTTGAAGACGGCTATGGCTACACCTTC. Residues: CSVEDGYGYTF.

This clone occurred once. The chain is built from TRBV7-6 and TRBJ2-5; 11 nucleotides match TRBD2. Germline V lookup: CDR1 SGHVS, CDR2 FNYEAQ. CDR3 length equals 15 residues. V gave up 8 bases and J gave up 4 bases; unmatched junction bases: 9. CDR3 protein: CASQVAGGPRETQYF. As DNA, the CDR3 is TGTGCCAGCCAGGTAGCGGGAGGGCCTAGAGAGACCCAGTACTTC. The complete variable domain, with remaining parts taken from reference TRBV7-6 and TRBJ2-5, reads GAGVSQSPRYKVTKRGQDVALRCDPISGHVSLYWYRQALGQGPEFLTYFNYEAQQDKSGLPNDRFSAERPEGSISTLTIQRTEQRDSAMYRCASQVAGGPRETQYFGPGTRLLVL.

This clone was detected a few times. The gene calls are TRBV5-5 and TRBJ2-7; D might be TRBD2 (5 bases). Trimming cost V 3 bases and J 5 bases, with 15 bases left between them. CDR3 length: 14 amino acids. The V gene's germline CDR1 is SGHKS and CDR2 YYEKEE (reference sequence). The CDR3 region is CASSWIRGSDEQYF. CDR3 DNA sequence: TGTGCCAGCAGCTGGATCAGAGGGAGCGACGAGCAGTACTTC.

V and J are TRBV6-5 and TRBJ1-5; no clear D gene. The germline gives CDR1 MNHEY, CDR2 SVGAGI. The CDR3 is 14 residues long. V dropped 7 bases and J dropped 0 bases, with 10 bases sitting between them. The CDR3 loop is CASTEGSSNQPQHF. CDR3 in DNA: TGTGCCAGCACCGAGGGAAGTAGCAATCAGCCCCAGCATTTT.

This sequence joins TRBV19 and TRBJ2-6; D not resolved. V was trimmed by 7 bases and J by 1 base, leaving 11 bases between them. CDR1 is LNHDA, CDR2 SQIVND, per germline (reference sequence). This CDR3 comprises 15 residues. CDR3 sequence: CASNVKSSGANVLTF. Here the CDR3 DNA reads TGTGCCAGTAACGTAAAGAGTTCTGGGGCCAACGTCCTGACTTTC.

Here the CDR3 DNA reads TGCGCCAGCAGCCTCTATGGGACAGGGGTCTATGGCTACACCTTC. Translated, it gives CASSLYGTGVYGYTF. This rearrangement joins TRBV5-1 to TRBJ1-2; TRBD1 matches at 10 bases. V lost 4 bases and J lost 4; bases outside the gene matches: 7. CDR1 and CDR2 (germline): SGHRS, YFSETQ. The CDR3 is 15 residues long.

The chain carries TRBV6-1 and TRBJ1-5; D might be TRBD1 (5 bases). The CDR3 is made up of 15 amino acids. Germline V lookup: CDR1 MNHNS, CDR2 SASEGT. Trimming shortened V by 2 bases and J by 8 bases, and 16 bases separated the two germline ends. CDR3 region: CASSEYRFLREPQHF. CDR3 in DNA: TGTGCCAGCAGTGAATACAGGTTCCTCAGGGAGCCCCAGCATTTT.

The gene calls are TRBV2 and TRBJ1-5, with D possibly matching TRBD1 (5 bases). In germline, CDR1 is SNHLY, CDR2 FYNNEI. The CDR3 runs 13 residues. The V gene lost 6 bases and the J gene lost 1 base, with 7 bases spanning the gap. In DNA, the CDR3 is TGTGCCAGCAGGGAGGGGAGCAATCAGCCCCAGCATTTT. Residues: CASREGSNQPQHF.

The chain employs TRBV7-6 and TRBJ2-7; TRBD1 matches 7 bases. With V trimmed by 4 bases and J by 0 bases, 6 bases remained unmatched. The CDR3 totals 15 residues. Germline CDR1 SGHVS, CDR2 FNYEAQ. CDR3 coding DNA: TGTGCCAGCAGCTACCGACAGGGTAGCTCCTACGAGCAGTACTTC. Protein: CASSYRQGSSYEQYF.

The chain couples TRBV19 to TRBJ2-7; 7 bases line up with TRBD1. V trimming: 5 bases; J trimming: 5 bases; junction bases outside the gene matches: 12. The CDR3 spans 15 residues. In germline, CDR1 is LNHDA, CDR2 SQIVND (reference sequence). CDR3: CASSRFRGPSNEQYF. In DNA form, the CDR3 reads TGTGCCAGTAGTCGTTTTAGGGGGCCAAGCAACGAGCAGTACTTC. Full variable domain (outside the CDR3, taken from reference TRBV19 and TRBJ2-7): DGGITQSPKYLFRKEGQNVTLSCEQNLNHDAMYWYRQDPGQGLRLIYYSQIVNDFQKGDIAEGYSVSREKKESFPLTVTSAQKNPTAFYLCASSRFRGPSNEQYFGPGTRLTVT.

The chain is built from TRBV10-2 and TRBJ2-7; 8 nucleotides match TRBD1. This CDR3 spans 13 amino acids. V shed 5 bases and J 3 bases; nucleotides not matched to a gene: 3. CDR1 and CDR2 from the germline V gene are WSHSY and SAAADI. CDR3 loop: CASSPGQVYEQYF. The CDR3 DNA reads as TGCGCCAGCAGTCCGGGACAGGTCTACGAGCAGTACTTC.